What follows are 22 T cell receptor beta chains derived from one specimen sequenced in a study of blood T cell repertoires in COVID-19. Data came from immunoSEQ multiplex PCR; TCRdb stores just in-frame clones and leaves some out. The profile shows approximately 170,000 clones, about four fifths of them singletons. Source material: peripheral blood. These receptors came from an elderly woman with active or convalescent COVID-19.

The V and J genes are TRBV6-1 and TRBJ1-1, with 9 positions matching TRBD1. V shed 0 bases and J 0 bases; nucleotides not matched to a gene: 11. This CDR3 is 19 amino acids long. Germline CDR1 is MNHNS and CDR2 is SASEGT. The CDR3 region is CASSEALGMGTGLNTEAFF. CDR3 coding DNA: TGTGCCAGCAGTGAAGCGCTTGGGATGGGGACAGGGTTGAACACTGAAGCTTTCTTT.

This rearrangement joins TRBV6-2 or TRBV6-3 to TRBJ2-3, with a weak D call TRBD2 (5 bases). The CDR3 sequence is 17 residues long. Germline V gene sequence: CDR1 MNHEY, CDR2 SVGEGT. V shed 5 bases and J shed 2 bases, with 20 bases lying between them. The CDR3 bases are TGTGCCAGCAGTCCCGGCGGGTGGGAGACGGTCACAGATACGCAGTATTTT. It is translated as CASSPGGWETVTDTQYF.

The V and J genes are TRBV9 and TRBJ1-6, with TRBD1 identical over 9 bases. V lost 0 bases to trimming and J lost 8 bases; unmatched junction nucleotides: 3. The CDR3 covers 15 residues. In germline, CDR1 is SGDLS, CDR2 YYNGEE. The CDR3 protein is CASSVEGQGYSPLHF. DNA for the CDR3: TGTGCCAGCAGCGTAGAAGGACAGGGGTATTCACCCCTCCACTTT. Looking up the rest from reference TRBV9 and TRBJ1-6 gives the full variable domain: DSGVTQTPKHLITATGQRVTLRCSPRSGDLSVYWYQQSLDQGLQFLIQYYNGEERAKGNILERFSAQQFPDLHSELNLSSLELGDSALYFCASSVEGQGYSPLHFGNGTRLTVT.

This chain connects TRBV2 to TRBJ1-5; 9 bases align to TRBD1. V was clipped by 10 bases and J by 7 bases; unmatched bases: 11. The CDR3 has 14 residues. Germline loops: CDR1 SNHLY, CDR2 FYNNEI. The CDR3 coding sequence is TGTGCCACCCATGCCGGGGACAGGGTACAGCCCCAGCATTTT. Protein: CATHAGDRVQPQHF.

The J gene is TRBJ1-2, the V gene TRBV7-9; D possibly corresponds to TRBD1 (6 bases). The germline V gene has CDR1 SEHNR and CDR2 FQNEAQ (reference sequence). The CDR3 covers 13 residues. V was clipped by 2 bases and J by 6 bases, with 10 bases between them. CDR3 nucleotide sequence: TGTGCCAGCAGCTTAAACAGGGTGGATGGCTACACCTTC. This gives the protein CASSLNRVDGYTF. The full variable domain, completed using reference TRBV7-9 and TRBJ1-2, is DTGVSQNPRHKITKRGQNVTFRCDPISEHNRLYWYRQTLGQGPEFLTYFQNEAQLEKSRLLSDRFSAERPKGSFSTLEIQRTEQGDSAMYLCASSLNRVDGYTFGSGTRLTVV.

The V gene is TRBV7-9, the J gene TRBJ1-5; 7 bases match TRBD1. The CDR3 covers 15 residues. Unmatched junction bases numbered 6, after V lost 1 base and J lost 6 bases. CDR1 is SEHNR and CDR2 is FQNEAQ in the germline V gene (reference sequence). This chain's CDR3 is CASSLGQGSGQPQHF. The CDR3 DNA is TGTGCCAGCAGCTTAGGACAGGGATCCGGTCAGCCCCAGCATTTT.

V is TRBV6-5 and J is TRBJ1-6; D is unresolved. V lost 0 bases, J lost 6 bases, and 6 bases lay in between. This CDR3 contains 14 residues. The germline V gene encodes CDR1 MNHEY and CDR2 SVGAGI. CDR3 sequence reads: CASSYSTSNSPLHF. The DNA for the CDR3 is TGTGCCAGCAGTTACTCGACAAGTAATTCACCCCTCCACTTT.

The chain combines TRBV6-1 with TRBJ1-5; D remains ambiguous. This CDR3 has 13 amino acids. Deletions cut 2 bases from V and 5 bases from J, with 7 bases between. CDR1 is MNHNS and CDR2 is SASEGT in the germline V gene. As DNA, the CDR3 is TGTGCCAGCAGTGAAATCAGTTATCAGCCCCAGCATTTT. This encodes CASSEISYQPQHF.

In DNA, the CDR3 is TGTGCCAGCGGTCTAGCGGGAGGGCCTTATGAGCAGTTCTTC. Encoded protein: CASGLAGGPYEQFF. The chain recombines TRBV9 with TRBJ2-1, with TRBD2 matching 12 bases. V was pared by 7 bases and J by 8 bases, with 7 bases of the junction left unmatched. CDR1 is SGDLS and CDR2 is YYNGEE in the germline V gene. The CDR3 is 14 amino acids. The full variable domain, its missing parts supplied by reference TRBV9 and TRBJ2-1, is DSGVTQTPKHLITATGQRVTLRCSPRSGDLSVYWYQQSLDQGLQFLIQYYNGEERAKGNILERFSAQQFPDLHSELNLSSLELGDSALYFCASGLAGGPYEQFFGPGTRLTVL.

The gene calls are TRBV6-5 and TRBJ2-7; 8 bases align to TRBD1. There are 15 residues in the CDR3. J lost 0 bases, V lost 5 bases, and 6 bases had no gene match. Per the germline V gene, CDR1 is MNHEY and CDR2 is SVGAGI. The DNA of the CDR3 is TGTGCCAGCAGTCGCGACAGGGGTAGCTCCTACGAGCAGTACTTC. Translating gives CASSRDRGSSYEQYF.

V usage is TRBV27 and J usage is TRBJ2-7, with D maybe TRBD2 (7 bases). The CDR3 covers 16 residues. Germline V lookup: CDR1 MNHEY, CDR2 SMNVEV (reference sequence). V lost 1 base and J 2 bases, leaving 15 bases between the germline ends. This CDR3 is CASSLYWGGATYEQYF. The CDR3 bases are TGTGCCAGCAGTTTATATTGGGGGGGGGCGACCTACGAGCAGTACTTC.

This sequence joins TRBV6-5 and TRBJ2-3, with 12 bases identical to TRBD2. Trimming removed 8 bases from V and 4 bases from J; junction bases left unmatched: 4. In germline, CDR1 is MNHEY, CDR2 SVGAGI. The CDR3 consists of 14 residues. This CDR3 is CASGASGRADTQYF. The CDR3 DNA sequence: TGTGCCAGCGGGGCTAGCGGGAGGGCAGATACGCAGTATTTT.

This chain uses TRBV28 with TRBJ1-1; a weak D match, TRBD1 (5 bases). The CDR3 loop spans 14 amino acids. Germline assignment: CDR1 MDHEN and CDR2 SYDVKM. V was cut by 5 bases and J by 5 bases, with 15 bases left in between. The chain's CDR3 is CASSPGGEETEAFF. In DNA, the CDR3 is TGTGCCAGCAGTCCGGGAGGGGAGGAGACTGAAGCTTTCTTT.

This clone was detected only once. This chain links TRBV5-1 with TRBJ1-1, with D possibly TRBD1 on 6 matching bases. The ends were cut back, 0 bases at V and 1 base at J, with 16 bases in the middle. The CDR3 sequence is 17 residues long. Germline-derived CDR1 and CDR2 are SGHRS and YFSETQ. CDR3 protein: CASSLGGLGSWNTEAFF. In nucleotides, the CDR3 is TGCGCCAGCAGCTTGGGGGGGCTAGGATCCTGGAACACTGAAGCTTTCTTT.

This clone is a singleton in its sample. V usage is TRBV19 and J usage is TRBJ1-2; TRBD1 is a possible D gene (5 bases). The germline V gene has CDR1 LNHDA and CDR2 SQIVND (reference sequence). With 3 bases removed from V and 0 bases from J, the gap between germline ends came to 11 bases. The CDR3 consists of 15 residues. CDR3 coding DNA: TGTGCCAGTAGTATTACCCTGACAGCTAACTATGGCTACACCTTC. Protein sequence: CASSITLTANYGYTF.

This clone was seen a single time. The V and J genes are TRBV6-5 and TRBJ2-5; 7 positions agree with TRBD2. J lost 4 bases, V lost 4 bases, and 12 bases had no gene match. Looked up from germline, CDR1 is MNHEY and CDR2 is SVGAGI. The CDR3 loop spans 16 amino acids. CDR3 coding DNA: TGTGCCAGCAGTTCAAGGCGGGGAGGGGTCGGAGAGACCCAGTACTTC. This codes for CASSSRRGGVGETQYF.

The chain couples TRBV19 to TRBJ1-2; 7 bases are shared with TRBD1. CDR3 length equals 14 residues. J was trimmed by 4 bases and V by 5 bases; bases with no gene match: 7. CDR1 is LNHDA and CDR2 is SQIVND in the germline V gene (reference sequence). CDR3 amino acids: CASSSLGGGYGYTF. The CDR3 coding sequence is TGTGCCAGTAGTTCGTTAGGGGGCGGCTATGGCTACACCTTC. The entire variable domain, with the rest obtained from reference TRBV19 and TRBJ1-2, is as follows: DGGITQSPKYLFRKEGQNVTLSCEQNLNHDAMYWYRQDPGQGLRLIYYSQIVNDFQKGDIAEGYSVSREKKESFPLTVTSAQKNPTAFYLCASSSLGGGYGYTFGSGTRLTVV.

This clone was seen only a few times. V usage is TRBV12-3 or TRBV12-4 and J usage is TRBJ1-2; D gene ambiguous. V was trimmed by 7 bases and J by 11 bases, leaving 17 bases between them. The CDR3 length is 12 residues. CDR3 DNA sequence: TGTGCCAGCACGTACTTTGGGGAGATATACACCTTC. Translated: CASTYFGEIYTF.

CDR3 sequence reads: CASSEEGHSNQPQHF. For the CDR3, the DNA is TGTGCCAGCAGTGAAGAGGGACATAGCAATCAGCCCCAGCATTTT. The chain employs TRBV6-1 and TRBJ1-5, with D tentatively TRBD1 (6 bases). This CDR3 contains 15 residues. Trimming cost V 1 base and J 0 bases, with 7 bases left between them. The germline CDR1 and CDR2 sequences are MNHNS and SASEGT.

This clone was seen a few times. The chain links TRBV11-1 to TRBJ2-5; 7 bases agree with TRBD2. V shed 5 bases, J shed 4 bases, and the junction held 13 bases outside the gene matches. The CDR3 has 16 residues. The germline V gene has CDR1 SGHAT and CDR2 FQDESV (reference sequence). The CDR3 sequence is CASSPGGREMGETQYF. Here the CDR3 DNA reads TGTGCCAGCAGCCCCGGCGGGAGAGAGATGGGAGAGACCCAGTACTTC.

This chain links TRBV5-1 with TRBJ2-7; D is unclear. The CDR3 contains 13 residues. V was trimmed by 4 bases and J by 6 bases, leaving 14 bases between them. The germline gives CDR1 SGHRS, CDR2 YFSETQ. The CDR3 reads CASSTADPSEQYF. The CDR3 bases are TGCGCCAGCAGCACCGCCGACCCTAGCGAGCAGTACTTC.

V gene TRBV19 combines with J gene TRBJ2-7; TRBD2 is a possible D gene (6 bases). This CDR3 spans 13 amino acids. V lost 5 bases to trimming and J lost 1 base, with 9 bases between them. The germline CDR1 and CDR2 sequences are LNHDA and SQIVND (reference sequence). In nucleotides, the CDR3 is TGTGCCAGTAGTCGGGACTGGTCCTACGAGCAGTACTTC. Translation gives CASSRDWSYEQYF.